A selection of T cell receptor beta chains follows, all from one sample in a study of regulatory T cells in long-lasting Graves disease. Each CDR3 protein is one row after TCRdb ran MiXCR on the multiplex PCR reads. The data contain fewer than 400,000 distinct CDR3 sequences, less than 25% of them singletons. The specimen comprised peripheral blood mononuclear cells (PBMCs), sampled when the disease was refractory, from a patient treated with antithyroid drugs. These receptors came from a female donor with Graves disease. CDR3s include the opening cysteine and the closing phenylalanine or tryptophan. The D gene is left open where the match is weak. Size is omitted from some rows. Given values are once, few, many or a class for expanded clones.

>TRBJ1-1|many|TRBV11-2|NA
TGTGCCAGCAGCTTAGAAACGGGGGCGCCTTATGAAGCTTTCTTT
CASSLETGAPYEAFF
>TRBJ1-1|NA|TRBV29-1|NA
TGCAGCGTGAAGGGCGGGGGCTTAAACACTGAAGCTTTCTTT
CSVKGGGLNTEAFF
>TRBJ2-7|few|TRBV27|NA
TGTGCCAGCAGTACCGGGCCCACCGCCGAGCAGTACTTC
CASSTGPTAEQYF
>TRBJ1-6|many|TRBV30|TRBD1
TGTGCCTGGAGTGCGGGACAGCGGAGTTCACCCCTCCACTTT
CAWSAGQRSSPLHF
>TRBJ2-7|many|TRBV20-1|NA
TGCAGTGCCCGAACCCCCCGGGAGAGCAACGAGCAGTACTTC
CSARTPRESNEQYF
>TRBJ2-7|NA|TRBV29-1|TRBD1
TGCAGCGTCGTCGACAGGGGAGGCTACGAGCAGTACTTC
CSVVDRGGYEQYF
>TRBJ2-7|many|TRBV2|NA
TGTGCCAGCAGTGAGGGAGACCTATCAGGCGAGCAGTACTTC
CASSEGDLSGEQYF
>TRBJ2-7|few|TRBV10-3|TRBD2
TGTGCCATCAGTGCGACTAGCGGTTCCTCCTACGAGCGGTACTTC
CAISATSGSSYERYF
>TRBJ1-3|NA|TRBV5-1|NA
TGCGCCAGCAGCTTCGATTGGGCCCCTGGAAACACCATATATTTT
CASSFDWAPGNTIYF
>TRBJ2-7|few|TRBV7-6|NA
TGTGCCAGCAGCCCACAGCCGACGCTTTACGAGCAGTACTTC
CASSPQPTLYEQYF
>TRBJ2-7|NA|TRBV4-2|NA
TGTGCCAGCAGCCAAACCCCGTCAGGGGCCTACGAGCAGTACTTC
CASSQTPSGAYEQYF
>TRBJ2-2|NA|TRBV5-5|NA
TGTGCCAGCAGCTTATGGGGACAGAACACCGGGGAGCTGTTTTTT
CASSLWGQNTGELFF
>TRBJ2-2|NA|TRBV20-1|TRBD1
TGCAGTGCTAGGGACAGGGTTACCGGGGAGCTGTTTTTT
CSARDRVTGELFF
>TRBJ2-7|many|TRBV28|NA
TGTGCCAGCAGCCCGTGGACGGAGTCCTACGAGCAGTACTTC
CASSPWTESYEQYF
>TRBJ2-5|many|TRBV27|TRBD2
TGTGCCAGCAGTTCCCGACTAGCCCAAGAGACCCAGTACTTC
CASSSRLAQETQYF
>TRBJ2-7|NA|TRBV14|NA
TGTGCCAGCAGCCCCAGGCAGGGATTTGACGAGCAGTACTTC
CASSPRQGFDEQYF
>TRBJ1-6|NA|TRBV4-2|TRBD1
TGTGCCAGCAGCCAACTTCTGGGACAGACTAATTCACCCCCCCACTTT
CASSQLLGQTNSPPHF
>TRBJ2-7|NA|TRBV6-1|TRBD2
TGTGCCAGCAGCCACGGGACTAACTACGAGCAGTACTTC
CASSHGTNYEQYF
>TRBJ2-7|many|TRBV28|TRBD1
TGTGCCAGCAGTCCCGGGACAGGTCAGATTTACGAGCAGTACTTC
CASSPGTGQIYEQYF
>TRBJ1-1|NA|TRBV3-1|NA
TGTGCCAGCAGCCCCACAATAGGCACTGAAGCTTTCTTT
CASSPTIGTEAFF
>TRBJ1-1|NA|TRBV29-1|TRBD1
TGCAGCGGGGAGTTACAGGGGGCGATCACTGAAGCTTTCTTT
CSGELQGAITEAFF
>TRBJ2-2|few|TRBV25-1|TRBD1
TGTGCCAGCAGTGAACACAGGGGGGAGACCGGGGAGCTGTTTTTT
CASSEHRGETGELFF
>TRBJ1-1|NA|TRBV10-3|NA
TGTGCCATCAGTGAATTATCCACTGAAGCTTTCTTT
CAISELSTEAFF
>TRBJ2-1|few|TRBV6-1|TRBD2
TGTGCCAGCAGTAAACCCGGGACTAGCGGGACGTTTAGCTCCTACAATGAGCAGCTCTTC
CASSKPGTSGTFSSYNEQLF
>TRBJ2-7|few|TRBV6-1|NA
TGTGCCAGCAGTCCCCCCCGGGGGGCCTCCTACGAGCAGTACTTC
CASSPPRGASYEQYF
>TRBJ1-4|many|TRBV7-2|TRBD1
TGTGCCAGCAGCTTTCAGGGGGGACTTAATGAAAAACTGTTTTTT
CASSFQGGLNEKLFF
>TRBJ1-2|NA|TRBV9|NA
TGTGCCAGCAGCGGGGGCGGCGCAATTAACTATGGCTACACCTTC
CASSGGGAINYGYTF
>TRBJ2-7|few|TRBV6-2/TRBV6-3|TRBD1
TGTGCCAGCAGTTATACAGGGGCGGGCGAGCAGTACTTC
CASSYTGAGEQYF
>TRBJ2-7|few|TRBV19|NA
TGTGCCAGTAGCGGGAGAGCTTACGAGCAGTACTTC
CASSGRAYEQYF
>TRBJ1-2|few|TRBV3-1|NA
TGTGCCAGCAGCCAGGAGTCGCGGGCCGCCAAGGAACGAGGCTACACCTTC
CASSQESRAAKERGYTF
>TRBJ1-1|many|TRBV28|NA
TGTGCCAGCAGTTTCCTTGGTACAGGCGGCGAAGCTTTCTTT
CASSFLGTGGEAFF
>TRBJ2-2|once|TRBV7-2|TRBD2
TGTGCCAGCAGACCAGGACTAGCGGGACACTCCACCGGGGAGCTGTTTTTT
CASRPGLAGHSTGELFF
>TRBJ1-3|many|TRBV2|NA
TGTGCCAGCACCGAGGAAAGAGGCTCTGGAAACACCATATATTTT
CASTEERGSGNTIYF
>TRBJ1-4|few|TRBV7-8|NA
TGTGCCAGCAGCCAGGCGGGAACCCAGGGAGGCGCAAATGAAAAACTGTTTTTT
CASSQAGTQGGANEKLFF
>TRBJ2-2|NA|TRBV6-1|NA
TGTGCCAGCAGGGAGTCCGGGAACACCGGGGAGCTGTTTTTT
CASRESGNTGELFF
>TRBJ2-7|NA|TRBV6-2/TRBV6-3|TRBD1
TGTGCCAGCAGTTACCTTGGGACAGGGTCTCCTCCTACCTACGAGCAGTACTTC
CASSYLGTGSPPTYEQYF
>TRBJ1-5|many|TRBV12-3/TRBV12-4|NA
TGTGCCAGCAGTTCTGACAGTAACAGCAATCAGCCCCAGCATTTT
CASSSDSNSNQPQHF
>TRBJ2-7|few|TRBV29-1|NA
TGCAGCGTTGAAGATCAAAGCTACGAGCAGTACTTC
CSVEDQSYEQYF
>TRBJ2-7|few|TRBV5-1|NA
TGCGCCAGCAGCCTCCAGAGTAGCCTAATCTTGGAGCAGTACTTC
CASSLQSSLILEQYF
>TRBJ2-7|few|TRBV11-2|NA
TGTGCCAGCAGCTTCAGGGGAACGCCGATACGGTACTACGAGCAGTACTTC
CASSFRGTPIRYYEQYF
>TRBJ2-3|few|TRBV27|NA
TGTGCCAGCAGTTTATCGCTAAAGCGGGTCACAGATACGCAGTATTTT
CASSLSLKRVTDTQYF
>TRBJ2-5|many|TRBV28|TRBD1
TGTGCCAGCAGTTCCCCAGACAGGGGAGGAGGAGAGACCCAGTACTTC
CASSSPDRGGGETQYF
>TRBJ1-1|NA|TRBV6-2/TRBV6-3|TRBD1
TGTGCCAGCAGTCGACAGGGTGAGGGCACTGAAGCTTTCTTT
CASSRQGEGTEAFF
>TRBJ1-2|many|TRBV20-1|NA
TGCAGTGCGGTTGTGGGGGGGCCCTATGGCTACACCTTC
CSAVVGGPYGYTF
>TRBJ2-7|NA|TRBV5-6|TRBD2
TGTGCCAGCAGCTCGACTAGCAGCCCCTACGAGCAGTACTTC
CASSSTSSPYEQYF